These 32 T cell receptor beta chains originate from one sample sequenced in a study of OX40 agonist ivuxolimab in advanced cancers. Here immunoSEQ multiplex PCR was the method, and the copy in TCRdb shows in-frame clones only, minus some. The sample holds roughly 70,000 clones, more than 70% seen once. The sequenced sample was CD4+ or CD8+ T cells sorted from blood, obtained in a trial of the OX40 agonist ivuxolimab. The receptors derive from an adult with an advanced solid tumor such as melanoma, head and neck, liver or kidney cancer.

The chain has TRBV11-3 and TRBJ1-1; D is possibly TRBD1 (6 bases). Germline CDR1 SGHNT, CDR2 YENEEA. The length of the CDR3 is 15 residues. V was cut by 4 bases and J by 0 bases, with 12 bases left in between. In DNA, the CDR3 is TGTGCCAGCAGCTCGTCGGGGGCCCTGAACACTGAAGCTTTCTTT. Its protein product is CASSSSGALNTEAFF.

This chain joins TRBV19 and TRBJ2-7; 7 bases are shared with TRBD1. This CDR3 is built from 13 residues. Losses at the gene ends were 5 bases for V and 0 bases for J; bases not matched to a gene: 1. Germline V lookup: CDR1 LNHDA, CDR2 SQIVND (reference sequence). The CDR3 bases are TGTGCCAGTAGTCGGGACAGCTCCTACGAGCAGTACTTC. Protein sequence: CASSRDSSYEQYF.

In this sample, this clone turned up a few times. The DNA of the CDR3 is TGTGCCAGCAGTTCTACGAGCTCTGGAAACACCATATATTTT. This gives the protein CASSSTSSGNTIYF. This sequence joins TRBV6-5 and TRBJ1-3, with D uncertain. Trimming pared 4 bases from V and 0 bases from J, leaving 7 bases between. The CDR3 spans 14 residues. CDR1 and CDR2 (germline): MNHEY, SVGAGI.

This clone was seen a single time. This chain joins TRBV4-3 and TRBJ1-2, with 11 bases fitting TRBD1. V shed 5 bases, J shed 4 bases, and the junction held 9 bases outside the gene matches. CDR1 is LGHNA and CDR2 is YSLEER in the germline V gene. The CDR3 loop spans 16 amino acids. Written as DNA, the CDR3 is TGCGCCAGCAGCTTTGGACAGGGGGCGCCTAGCTATGGCTACACCTTC. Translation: CASSFGQGAPSYGYTF.

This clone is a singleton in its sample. Here the CDR3 DNA reads TGTGCCAGCAGTCCCTCCAGGGGCGATCAGCCCCAGCATTTT. Translated: CASSPSRGDQPQHF. J is TRBJ1-5 and V is TRBV2; weak D call: TRBD1 (6 bases). Germline V gene lookup returns CDR1 SNHLY and CDR2 FYNNEI. V lost 5 bases and J 5 bases, leaving 13 bases between the germline ends. The CDR3 is 14 amino acids.

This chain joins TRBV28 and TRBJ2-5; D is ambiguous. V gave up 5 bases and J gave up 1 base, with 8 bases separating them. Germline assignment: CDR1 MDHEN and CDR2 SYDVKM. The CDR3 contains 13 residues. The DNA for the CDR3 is TGTGCCAGCAGTGACTCCGCCCAAGAGACCCAGTACTTC. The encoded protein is CASSDSAQETQYF.

The CDR3 region has the DNA TGTGCCAGCTCACCCCGGGACAGGGGGCCGAACACTGAAGCTTTCTTT. It is translated as CASSPRDRGPNTEAFF. The rearrangement links TRBV18 to TRBJ1-1, with TRBD1 matching over 12 bases. This CDR3 region has 16 residues. Germline V gives CDR1 KGHSH, CDR2 LQKENI. J was trimmed by 1 base and V by 3 bases; bases with no gene match: 3.

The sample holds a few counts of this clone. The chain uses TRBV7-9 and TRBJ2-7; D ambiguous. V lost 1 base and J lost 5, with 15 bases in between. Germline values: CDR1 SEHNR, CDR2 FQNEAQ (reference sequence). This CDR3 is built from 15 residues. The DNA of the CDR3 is TGTGCCAGCAGCTTAGTCGTTAGCCCACTCCACGAGCAGTACTTC. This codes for CASSLVVSPLHEQYF.

CDR3 sequence reads: CASRYTAGGNTEAFF. The CDR3 DNA is TGTGCCAGCAGGTATACTGCCGGGGGCAACACTGAAGCTTTCTTT. The gene calls are TRBV7-2 and TRBJ1-1; tentatively, D is TRBD1 (6 bases). Germline CDR1 reads SGHTA; CDR2 reads FQGNSA. V was shortened by 6 bases and J by 2 bases, with 16 bases between the two germline ends. The CDR3 is made up of 15 amino acids.

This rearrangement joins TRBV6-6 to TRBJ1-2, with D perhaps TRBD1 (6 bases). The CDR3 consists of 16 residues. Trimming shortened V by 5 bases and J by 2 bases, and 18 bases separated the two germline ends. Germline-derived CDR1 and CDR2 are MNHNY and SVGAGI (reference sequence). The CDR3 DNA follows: TGTGCCAGCAGTACCACAGGGATCAAGGTCAACTATGGCTACACCTTC. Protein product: CASSTTGIKVNYGYTF.

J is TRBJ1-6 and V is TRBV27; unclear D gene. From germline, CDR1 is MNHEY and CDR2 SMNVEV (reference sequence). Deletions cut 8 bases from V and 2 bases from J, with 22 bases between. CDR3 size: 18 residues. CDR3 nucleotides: TGTGCCAGCTACCCCTTCTGGGTTACCGGTACCTATAATTCACCCCTCCACTTT. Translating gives CASYPFWVTGTYNSPLHF.

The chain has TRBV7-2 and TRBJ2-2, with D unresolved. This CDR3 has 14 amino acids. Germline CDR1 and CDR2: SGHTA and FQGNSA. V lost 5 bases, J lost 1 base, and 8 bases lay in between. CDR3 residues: CASSPTLNTGELFF. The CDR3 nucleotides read TGTGCCAGCAGCCCGACGTTGAACACCGGGGAGCTGTTTTTT.

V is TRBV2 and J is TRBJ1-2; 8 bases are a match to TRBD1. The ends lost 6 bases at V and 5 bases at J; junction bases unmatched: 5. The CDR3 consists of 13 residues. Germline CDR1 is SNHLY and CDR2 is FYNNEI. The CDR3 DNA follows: TGTGCCAGCAGCGGGACAGGCGGGTATGGCTACACCTTC. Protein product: CASSGTGGYGYTF.

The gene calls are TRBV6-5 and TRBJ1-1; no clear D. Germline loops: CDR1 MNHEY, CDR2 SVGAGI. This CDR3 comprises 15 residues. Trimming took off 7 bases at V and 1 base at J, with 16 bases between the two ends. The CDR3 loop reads CASTQLGGGNTEAFF. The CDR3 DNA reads TGTGCCAGCACCCAATTAGGAGGCGGGAACACTGAAGCTTTCTTT.

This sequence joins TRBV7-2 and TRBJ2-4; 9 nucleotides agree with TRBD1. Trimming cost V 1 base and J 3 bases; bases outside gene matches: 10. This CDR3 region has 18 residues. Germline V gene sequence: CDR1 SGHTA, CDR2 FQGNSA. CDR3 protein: CASSLEGLGQGVKNIQYF. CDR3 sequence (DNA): TGTGCCAGCAGCTTAGAGGGTCTGGGACAGGGTGTCAAAAACATTCAGTACTTC.

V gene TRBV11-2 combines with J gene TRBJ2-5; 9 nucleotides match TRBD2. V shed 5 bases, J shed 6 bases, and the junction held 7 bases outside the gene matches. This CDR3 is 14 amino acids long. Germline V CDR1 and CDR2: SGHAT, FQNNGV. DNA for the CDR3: TGTGCCAGCAGCCCGGGACTAGCATCGCAGACCCAGTACTTC. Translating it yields CASSPGLASQTQYF.

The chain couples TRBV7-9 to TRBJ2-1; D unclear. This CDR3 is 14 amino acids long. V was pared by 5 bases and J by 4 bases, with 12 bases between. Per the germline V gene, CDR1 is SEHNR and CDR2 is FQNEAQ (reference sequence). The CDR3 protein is CASSNTSPYNEQFF. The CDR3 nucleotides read TGTGCCAGCAGCAACACCTCACCTTACAATGAGCAGTTCTTC. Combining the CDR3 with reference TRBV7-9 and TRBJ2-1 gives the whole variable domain DTGVSQNPRHKITKRGQNVTFRCDPISEHNRLYWYRQTLGQGPEFLTYFQNEAQLEKSRLLSDRFSAERPKGSFSTLEIQRTEQGDSAMYLCASSNTSPYNEQFFGPGTRLTVL.

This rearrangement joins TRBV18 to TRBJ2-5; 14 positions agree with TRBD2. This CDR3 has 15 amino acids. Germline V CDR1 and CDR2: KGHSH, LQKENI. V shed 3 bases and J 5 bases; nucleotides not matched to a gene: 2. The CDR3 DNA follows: TGTGCCAGCTCACCCAGGACTAGCGGGGGGGAGACCCAGTACTTC. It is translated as CASSPRTSGGETQYF.

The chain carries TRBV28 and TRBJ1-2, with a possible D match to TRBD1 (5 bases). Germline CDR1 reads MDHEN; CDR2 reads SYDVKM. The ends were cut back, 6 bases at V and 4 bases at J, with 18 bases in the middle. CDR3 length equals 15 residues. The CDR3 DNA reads TGTGCCAGCAGGTATCACAATCCAGGGACCTATGGCTACACCTTC. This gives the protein CASRYHNPGTYGYTF.

The CDR3 DNA sequence: TGCGCCAGCAGCTTGGTAGGGATTCTGGGACAAAGTGGCTACACCTTC. It specifies CASSLVGILGQSGYTF. The chain couples TRBV5-1 to TRBJ1-2; TRBD1 is a possible D gene (6 bases). Germline CDR1 is SGHRS and CDR2 is YFSETQ. V shed 0 bases and J shed 7 bases, with 19 bases lying between them. The CDR3 has 16 amino acids.

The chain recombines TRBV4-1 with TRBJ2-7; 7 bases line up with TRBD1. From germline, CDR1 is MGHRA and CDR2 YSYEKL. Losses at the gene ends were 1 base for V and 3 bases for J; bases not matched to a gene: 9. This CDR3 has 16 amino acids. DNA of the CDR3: TGCGCCAGCAGCCAAGTACGACTTAGACAGGGCTACGAGCAGTACTTC. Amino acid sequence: CASSQVRLRQGYEQYF.

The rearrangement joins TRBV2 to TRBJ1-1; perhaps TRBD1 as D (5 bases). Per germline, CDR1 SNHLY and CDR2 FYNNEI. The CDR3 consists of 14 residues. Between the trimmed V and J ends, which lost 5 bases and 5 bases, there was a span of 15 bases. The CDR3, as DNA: TGTGCCAGCAGTACCGGGACTGGGGGGACTGAAGCTTTCTTT. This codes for CASSTGTGGTEAFF.

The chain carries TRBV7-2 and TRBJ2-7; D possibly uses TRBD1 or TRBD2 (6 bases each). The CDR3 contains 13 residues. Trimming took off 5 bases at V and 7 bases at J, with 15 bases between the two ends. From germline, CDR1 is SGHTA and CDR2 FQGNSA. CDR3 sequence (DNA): TGTGCCAGCAGCCCGAGGGGGGCGGGTGAGCAGTACTTC. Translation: CASSPRGAGEQYF.

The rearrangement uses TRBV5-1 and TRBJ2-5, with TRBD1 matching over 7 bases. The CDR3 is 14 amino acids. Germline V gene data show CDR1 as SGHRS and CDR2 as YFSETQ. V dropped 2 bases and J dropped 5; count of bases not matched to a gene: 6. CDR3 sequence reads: CASSLQGYRETQYF. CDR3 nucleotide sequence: TGCGCCAGCAGCTTACAGGGGTACAGGGAGACCCAGTACTTC.

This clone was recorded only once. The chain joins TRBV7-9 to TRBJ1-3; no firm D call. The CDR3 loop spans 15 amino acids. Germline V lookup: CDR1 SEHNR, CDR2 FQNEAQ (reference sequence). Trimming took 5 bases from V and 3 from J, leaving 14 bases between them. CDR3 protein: CASSDDWAFGNTIYF. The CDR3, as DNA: TGTGCCAGCAGCGACGATTGGGCCTTTGGAAACACCATATATTTT.

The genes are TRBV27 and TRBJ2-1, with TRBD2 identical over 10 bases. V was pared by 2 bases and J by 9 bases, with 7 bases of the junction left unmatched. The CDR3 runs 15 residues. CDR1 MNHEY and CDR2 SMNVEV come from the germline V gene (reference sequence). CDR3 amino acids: CASSLRASGGVEQFF. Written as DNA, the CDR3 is TGTGCCAGCAGTTTAAGGGCTAGCGGGGGTGTTGAGCAGTTCTTC.

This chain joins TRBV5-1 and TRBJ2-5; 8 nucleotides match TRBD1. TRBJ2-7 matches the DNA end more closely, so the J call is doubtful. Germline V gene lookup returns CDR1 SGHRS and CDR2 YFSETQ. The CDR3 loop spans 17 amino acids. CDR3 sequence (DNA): TGCGCCAGCAGTAAAGCCCTGGGACAGGTCAGACCTTACGAGCAGTACTTC. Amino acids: CASSKALGQVRPYEQYF.

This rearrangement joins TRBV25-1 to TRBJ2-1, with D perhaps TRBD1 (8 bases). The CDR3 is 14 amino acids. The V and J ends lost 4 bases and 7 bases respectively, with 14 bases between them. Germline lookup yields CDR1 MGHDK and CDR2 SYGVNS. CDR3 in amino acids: CASSADREGNEQFF. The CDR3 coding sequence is TGTGCCAGCAGTGCGGACAGGGAGGGGAATGAGCAGTTCTTC.

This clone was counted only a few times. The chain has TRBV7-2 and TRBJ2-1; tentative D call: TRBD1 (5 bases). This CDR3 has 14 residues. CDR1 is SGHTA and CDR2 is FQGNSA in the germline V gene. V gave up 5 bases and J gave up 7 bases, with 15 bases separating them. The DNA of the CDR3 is TGTGCCAGCAGCCCCGCCAGGGTGCCGAATGAGCAGTTCTTC. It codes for CASSPARVPNEQFF.

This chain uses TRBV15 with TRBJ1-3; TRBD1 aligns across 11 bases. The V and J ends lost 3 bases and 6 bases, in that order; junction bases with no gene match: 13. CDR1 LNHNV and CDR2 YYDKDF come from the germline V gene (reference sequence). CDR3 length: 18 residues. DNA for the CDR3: TGTGCCACCAGCAGCACAAGATCAGGGACAGGGGGTACAAACACCATATATTTT. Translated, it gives CATSSTRSGTGGTNTIYF.

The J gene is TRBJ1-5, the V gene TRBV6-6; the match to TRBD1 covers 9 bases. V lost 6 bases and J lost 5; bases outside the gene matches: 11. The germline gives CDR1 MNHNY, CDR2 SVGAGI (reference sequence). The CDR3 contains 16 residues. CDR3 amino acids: CASSTRQGVGDQPQHF. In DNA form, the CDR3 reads TGTGCCAGCAGCACCCGACAGGGGGTCGGGGATCAGCCCCAGCATTTT.

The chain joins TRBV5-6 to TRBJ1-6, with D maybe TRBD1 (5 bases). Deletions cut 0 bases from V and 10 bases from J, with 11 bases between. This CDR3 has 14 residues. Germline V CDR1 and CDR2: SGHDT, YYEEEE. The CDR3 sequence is CASSLGGKWSPLHF. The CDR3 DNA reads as TGTGCCAGCAGCTTGGGGGGGAAGTGGTCACCCCTCCACTTT.